This T cell receptor beta chain is drawn from a study of blood T cells in healthy people across ages. Study-level findings and limits: Correlation between TCR beta diversity and naive T cell percentage was strong.

This clonotype has only a few counts. Its antigen remains unidentified. PCR was performed a second time for about 6 to 12 cycles using a sample-barcoded 5' primer and a J-beta primer mix. TCRdb itself ran the 5' RACE reads through MiXCR, one entry per CDR3 protein. Of about 840,000 distinct CDR3 sequences listed, under 35% are singletons. These same data were also listed under a study on T cells of mothers and their children. That study reports: In unrelated and related pairs, TCR recombination output is shaped in a similar way by thymic selection.

Sequencing input: blood. The TCR originated in a woman in her thirties or forties in good health.

CDR3 protein: CASSRERGLNTEAFF. The CDR3, as DNA: TGTGCCAGCAGCCGAGAAAGAGGGTTAAACACTGAAGCTTTCTTT. J is TRBJ1-1 and V is TRBV4-2, with D hard to call. The CDR3 totals 15 residues. V was cut by 4 bases and J by 2 bases, with 14 bases left in between. CDR1 is LGHNA and CDR2 is YNFKEQ in the germline V gene.